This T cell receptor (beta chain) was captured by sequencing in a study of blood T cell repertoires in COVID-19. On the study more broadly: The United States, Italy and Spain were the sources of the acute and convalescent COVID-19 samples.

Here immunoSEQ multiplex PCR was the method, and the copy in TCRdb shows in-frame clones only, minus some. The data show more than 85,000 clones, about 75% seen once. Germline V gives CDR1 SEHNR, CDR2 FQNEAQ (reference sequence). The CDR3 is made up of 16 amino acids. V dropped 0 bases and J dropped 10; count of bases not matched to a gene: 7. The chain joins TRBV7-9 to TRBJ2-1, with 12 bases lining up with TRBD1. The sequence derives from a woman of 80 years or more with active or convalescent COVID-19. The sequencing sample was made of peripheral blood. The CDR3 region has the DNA TGTGCCAGCAGCTTAGCCCTGGGACAGGGGGCGCGGGAGCAGTTCTTC. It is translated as CASSLALGQGAREQFF.